Given below is one T cell receptor beta chain in context. The data derive from a study of cytomegalovirus exposure and HLA in healthy donors. Germline assignment: CDR1 SGHRS and CDR2 YFSETQ. The CDR3 consists of 14 residues. Trimming stripped 5 bases from V and 6 bases from J, with 17 bases between. Primers for the PCR totalled 60 Vbeta and 13 Jbeta. TCRdb's table, derived via immunoSEQ multiplex PCR, lists solely in-frame clones and lacks some. The data contain about 150,000 clones, 82% of them singletons. This chain uses TRBV5-1 with TRBJ1-1; D is ambiguous. This receptor was taken from a woman aged 45-60 years in good health and CMV-seropositive. Input material: PBMCs. In DNA form, the CDR3 reads TGCGCCAGCAGGCCCTCGGGGAAGAGTCCTGAAGCTTTCTTT. This encodes CASRPSGKSPEAFF.